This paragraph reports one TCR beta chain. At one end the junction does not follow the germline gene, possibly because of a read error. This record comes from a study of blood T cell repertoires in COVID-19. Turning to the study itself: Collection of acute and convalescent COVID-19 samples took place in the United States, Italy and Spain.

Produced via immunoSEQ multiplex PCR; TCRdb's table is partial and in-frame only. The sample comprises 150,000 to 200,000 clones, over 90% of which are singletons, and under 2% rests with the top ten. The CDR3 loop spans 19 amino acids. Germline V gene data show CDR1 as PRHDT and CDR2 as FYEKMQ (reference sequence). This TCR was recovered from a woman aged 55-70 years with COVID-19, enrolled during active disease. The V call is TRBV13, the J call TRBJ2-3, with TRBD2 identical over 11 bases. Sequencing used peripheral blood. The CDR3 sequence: CASSLGRLTSGVSTDTQYF. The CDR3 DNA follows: TGTGCCAGCAGCCTAGGAAGGTTGACTAGCGGGGTGAGCACAGATACGCAGTATTTT. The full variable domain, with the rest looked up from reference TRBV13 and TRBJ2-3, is AAGVIQSPRHLIKEKRETATLKCYPIPRHDTVYWYQQGPGQDPQFLISFYEKMQSDKGSIPDRFSAQQFSDYHSELNMSSLELGDSALYFCASSLGRLTSGVSTDTQYFGPGTRLTVL.